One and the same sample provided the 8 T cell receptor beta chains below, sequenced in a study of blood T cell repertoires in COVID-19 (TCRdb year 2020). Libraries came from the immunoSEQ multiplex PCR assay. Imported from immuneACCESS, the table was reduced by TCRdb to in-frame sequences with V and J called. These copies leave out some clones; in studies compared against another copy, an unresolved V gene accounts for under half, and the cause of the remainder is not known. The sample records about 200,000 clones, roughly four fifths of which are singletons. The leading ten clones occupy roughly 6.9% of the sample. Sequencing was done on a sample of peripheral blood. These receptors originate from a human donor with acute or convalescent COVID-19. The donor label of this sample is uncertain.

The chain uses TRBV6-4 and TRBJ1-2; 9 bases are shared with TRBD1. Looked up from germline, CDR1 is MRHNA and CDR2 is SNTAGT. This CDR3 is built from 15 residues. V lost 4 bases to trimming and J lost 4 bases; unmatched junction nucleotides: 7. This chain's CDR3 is CASSVGTGWSYGYTF. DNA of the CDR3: TGTGCCAGCAGTGTCGGGACAGGGTGGTCCTATGGCTACACCTTC.

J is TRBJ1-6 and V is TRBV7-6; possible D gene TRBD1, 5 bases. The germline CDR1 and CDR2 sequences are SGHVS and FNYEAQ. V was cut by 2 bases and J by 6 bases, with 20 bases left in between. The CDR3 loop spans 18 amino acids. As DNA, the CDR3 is TGTGCCAGCAGCTTATACGGGGGGGAACCTACTGGTAATTCACCCCTCCACTTT. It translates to CASSLYGGEPTGNSPLHF.

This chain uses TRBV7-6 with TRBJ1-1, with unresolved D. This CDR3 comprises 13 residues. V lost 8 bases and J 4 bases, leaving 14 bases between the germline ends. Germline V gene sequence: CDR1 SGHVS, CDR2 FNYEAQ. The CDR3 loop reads CASGYASGTEAFF. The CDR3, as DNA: TGTGCCAGCGGCTATGCGTCGGGCACTGAAGCTTTCTTT.

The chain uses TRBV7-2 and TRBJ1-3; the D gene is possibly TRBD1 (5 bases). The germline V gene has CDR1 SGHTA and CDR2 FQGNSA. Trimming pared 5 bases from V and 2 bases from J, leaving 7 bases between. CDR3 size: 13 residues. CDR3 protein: CASSRGTGNTIYF. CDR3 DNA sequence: TGTGCCAGCAGCCGGGGGACTGGAAACACCATATATTTT.

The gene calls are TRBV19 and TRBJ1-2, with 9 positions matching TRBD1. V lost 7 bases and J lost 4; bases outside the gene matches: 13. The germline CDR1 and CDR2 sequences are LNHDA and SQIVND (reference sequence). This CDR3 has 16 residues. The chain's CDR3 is CASNNWLGQGSYGYTF. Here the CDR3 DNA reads TGTGCCAGTAATAACTGGCTGGGACAGGGAAGCTATGGCTACACCTTC.

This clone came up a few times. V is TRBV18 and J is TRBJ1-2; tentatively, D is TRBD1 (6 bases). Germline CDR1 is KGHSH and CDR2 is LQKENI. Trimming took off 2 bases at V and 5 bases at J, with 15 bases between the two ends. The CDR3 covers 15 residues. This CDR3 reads CASSPDRQVTYGYTF. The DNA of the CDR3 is TGTGCCAGCTCACCAGACAGACAGGTTACTTATGGCTACACCTTC.

The CDR3 region is CASSLDRGGLNEQFF. The DNA for the CDR3 is TGTGCCAGCAGCCTAGACAGGGGCGGCTTGAATGAGCAGTTCTTC. The chain couples TRBV7-2 to TRBJ2-1, with 8 nucleotides matching TRBD1. The CDR3 is 15 residues long. V dropped 5 bases and J dropped 7; count of bases not matched to a gene: 10. Per the germline V gene, CDR1 is SGHTA and CDR2 is FQGNSA.

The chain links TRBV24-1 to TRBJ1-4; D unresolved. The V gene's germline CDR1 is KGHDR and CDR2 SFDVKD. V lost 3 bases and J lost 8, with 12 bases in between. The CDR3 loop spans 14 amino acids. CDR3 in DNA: TGTGCCACCAGTGATCCCGGAGGTGGCGAAAAACTGTTTTTT. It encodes CATSDPGGGEKLFF.